This TCR beta chain was sequenced for a study of tumor-infiltrating lymphocytes in primary liver carcinoma. Across the whole study: Staged T1-T3 N0M0, the tumors had sizes that ranged from roughly 4 to 11 cm across. Tissue type made little difference to sample yields of roughly 3.5 to 7.5 million productive TCRbeta reads.

Using a constant-region primer together with ProtoScript II reverse transcriptase, TCR beta cDNA was made from 500 to 650 ng of total RNA. Slightly modified ARM-PCR with three nested multiplex PCR rounds yielded TCR beta libraries. The opening two PCR rounds, 10 cycles each, paired TRBV1-TRBV30 forward primers with a C-beta reverse primer. In TCRdb, the multiplex PCR reads were re-called with MiXCR into one record per CDR3 protein. The profile covers hundreds of thousands of distinct CDR3 sequences, with less than 75% appearing a single time and roughly 9% taken by the ten largest. Germline-derived CDR1 and CDR2 are MGHDK and SYGVNS. The ends were cut back, 4 bases at V and 10 bases at J, with 16 bases in the middle. CDR3 length: 13 amino acids. The authors took blood RNA from unsorted whole blood and also extracted germline DNA. Before the surgical procedure, roughly 4.3 milliliters of peripheral blood were collected.

J is TRBJ1-2 and V is TRBV25-1; D is unresolved. Sequencing was done on a sample of peripheral blood. The clonotype originates from a man aged 40-50 years with primary liver carcinoma and hepatitis B virus infection. The CDR3 region has the DNA TGTGCCAGCAGTGCCGGACTCCGGCGGGACTACACCTTC. Its protein product is CASSAGLRRDYTF.